Listed below are T cell receptor beta chains from one sample, sequenced in a study of CD8 T cells in Susac syndrome. TCRdb re-analysed the immunoSEQ multiplex PCR reads in MiXCR, keeping a single row per CDR3 protein. Here the sample spans 150,000 to 200,000 distinct CDR3 sequences, over 85% being singletons. Sequenced input: CD4+ T cells from PBMCs. These receptors all come from a human donor in good health. The CDR3 runs from the conserved cysteine through the conserved F or W.

v_call	j_call	cdr3_aa
TRBV5-4	TRBJ1-2	CASRPTGDYGYTF
TRBV18	TRBJ2-1	CASSPSWDGYNEQFF
TRBV29-1	TRBJ2-3	CSVEDGGGRGDTQYF
TRBV20-1	TRBJ1-2	CSARGEQDYGGYTF
TRBV29-1	TRBJ2-7	CSVEGQGYEQYF
TRBV9	TRBJ2-1	CASSVGVGGGSYNEQFF
TRBV9	TRBJ2-3	CASSPQQVDTQYF
TRBV30	TRBJ1-2	CAWSVRGLAYGYTF
TRBV6-5	TRBJ2-7	CASSSRLPSIEQYF
TRBV7-2	TRBJ2-2	CASSLHGAGTRTGELFF
TRBV4-3	TRBJ1-1	CASSQEVMNTEAFF
TRBV6-1	TRBJ1-2	CASRTGTNQGTGGYTF
TRBV27	TRBJ1-1	CASSSFPGETEAFF
TRBV19	TRBJ2-7	CASSTDRVGEQYF
TRBV4-2	TRBJ2-5	CASSQELFQRTKETQYF
TRBV7-9	TRBJ2-1	CASSTNRVGEQFF
TRBV5-1	TRBJ2-5	CASSSDSGETQYF
TRBV2	TRBJ1-6	CASSVVGDNSPLHF
TRBV29-1	TRBJ2-1	CSVARGVSYNEQFF
TRBV23-1	TRBJ1-1	CASSQPRRSEAFF
TRBV20-1	TRBJ2-3	CSAATSGGSTDTQYF
TRBV6-2/TRBV6-3	TRBJ2-7	CASKTLGLDYEQYF
TRBV20-1	TRBJ1-1	CSARVGAGGTEAFF
TRBV13	TRBJ2-5	CASSLGWAQETQYF
TRBV2	TRBJ2-2	CADRPTLNTGELFF
TRBV3-1	TRBJ1-2	CASSQDDRYGYTF
TRBV12-3/TRBV12-4	TRBJ1-2	CASSMTGGGYGYTF
TRBV4-1	TRBJ2-1	CASSQDGAGAHYNEQFF
TRBV9	TRBJ2-3	CASSGNTAPTDTQYF
TRBV4-2	TRBJ1-1	CASSHVTENTEAFF
TRBV7-2	TRBJ2-5	CASSRNPSGTQYF
TRBV14	TRBJ2-1	CASSQMTGFNEQFF
TRBV30	TRBJ1-6	CAWSPEYNSPLHF
TRBV5-4	TRBJ2-5	CASSMKLGLAGVETQYF
TRBV29-1	TRBJ1-2	CSVTRTGDSSNYGYTF
TRBV5-4	TRBJ2-5	CASSLASRDGRETQYF
TRBV3-1	TRBJ2-1	CASSSGRRRDSSYNEQFF
TRBV2	TRBJ2-1	CASSHVASGGHNEQFF
TRBV30	TRBJ1-2	CASERVKGYTF
TRBV15	TRBJ2-2	CATSSSRPALNTGELFF
TRBV12-3/TRBV12-4	TRBJ1-2	CASSLGAGDYGYTF
TRBV3-1	TRBJ1-4	CASSARQGASEKLFF
TRBV7-2	TRBJ1-2	CASNMDRAFGYTF
TRBV3-1	TRBJ2-3	CASSRSGTGVPDTQYF
TRBV9	TRBJ2-1	CASSGDSFGVQFF
TRBV23-1	TRBJ2-5	CASRSGGPETQYF
TRBV29-1	TRBJ2-1	CSVRRGSSYNEQFF
TRBV3-1	TRBJ2-5	CASSQEGTGSETQYF
TRBV12-3/TRBV12-4	TRBJ2-3	CASNRDTTDTQYF
TRBV5-5	TRBJ2-6	CASSPDREAPGANVLTF
TRBV20-1	TRBJ2-3	CSANAPGPDTQYF
TRBV4-3	TRBJ1-4	CASSQEVWTVNEKLFF
TRBV20-1	TRBJ2-1	CSASPPSGTYNEQFF